This TCR beta chain stems from a study of blood T cell repertoires in COVID-19. Study details: Samples of COVID-19 (acute and convalescent) were obtained from the United States, Italy and Spain.

The repertoire was sequenced with immunoSEQ multiplex PCR; TCRdb's copy has only in-frame clones and lacks some. This sample has 350,000 to 400,000 clones, with roughly 90% found just once. The V end was cut by 7 bases, the J end by 4 bases, with 16 bases between. The CDR3 contains 15 residues. Germline CDR1 reads LNHDA; CDR2 reads SQIVND (reference sequence). The rearrangement joins TRBV19 to TRBJ1-4, with a weak D call TRBD1 (6 bases). This receptor was taken from a woman younger than 45 with acute COVID-19. The sequenced sample consisted of PBMCs or T cells enriched from blood (not recorded which). In nucleotides, the CDR3 is TGTGCCAGTAAGAAAGTAGGACAGTTTAATGAAAAACTGTTTTTT. Its translation: CASKKVGQFNEKLFF.